A selection of T cell receptor beta chains follows, all from one sample in a study of T cells in Graves' hyperthyroidism and ophthalmopathy. TCRdb re-called the multiplex PCR reads with MiXCR, one entry per CDR3 protein. The table shows just over 550,000 distinct CDR3 sequences, with under 60% occurring only once. Sequencing was performed on peripheral blood or thyroid tissue (not recorded which). These TCRs come from a woman in her late teens or twenties with Graves' hyperthyroidism. Each CDR3 is given with its conserved first and last residue. A D gene is named only where the DNA matches it firmly. Clone size appears in some rows only: once, few, many, or a class for an expanded clone.

CDR3aa	CDR3nt	abundance	d_gene	v_gene	j_gene
CASSDGRRTQETQYF	TGTGCCAGCAGCGACGGACGGAGGACTCAAGAGACCCAGTACTTC	NA	NA	TRBV9	TRBJ2-5
CASSEGGAHEQYF	TGTGCCAGCAGTGAGGGCGGGGCCCACGAGCAGTACTTC	NA	NA	TRBV2	TRBJ2-7
CANASDTGELFF	TGTGCCAACGCTAGCGACACCGGGGAGCTGTTTTTT	NA	NA	TRBV7-3	TRBJ2-2
CASSPGQTTSYEQYF	TGCGCCAGCAGCCCGGGACAGACTACCTCCTACGAGCAGTACTTC	NA	TRBD1	TRBV5-1	TRBJ2-7
CAISGIGTGGRLGANVLTF	TGTGCCATCAGTGGCATTGGGACAGGGGGCCGATTGGGGGCCAACGTCCTGACTTTC	NA	TRBD1	TRBV10-3	TRBJ2-6
CASSSVRGTEAFF	TGTGCCAGCAGCAGCGTACGGGGGACTGAAGCTTTCTTT	few	NA	TRBV7-8	TRBJ1-1
CRREMNTEAFF	TGCAGACGAGAGATGAACACTGAAGCTTTCTTT	once	NA	TRBV29-1	TRBJ1-1
CASSYSAGANTGELFF	TGTGCCAGCAGTTACTCGGCGGGAGCGAACACCGGGGAGCTGTTTTTT	few	TRBD2	TRBV7-8	TRBJ2-2
CASSQALAGNTGELFF	TGCGCCAGCAGCCAAGCTCTAGCGGGAAATACCGGGGAGCTGTTTTTT	NA	TRBD2	TRBV10-1	TRBJ2-2
CASSLLGRAPIYGYTF	TGTGCCAGCAGCCTACTCGGAAGGGCGCCGATCTATGGCTACACCTTC	NA	NA	TRBV14	TRBJ1-2
CASSSSGASDGYTF	TGTGCCAGCAGCTCAAGTGGGGCATCTGATGGCTACACCTTC	NA	NA	TRBV9	TRBJ1-2
CAISVQGSNSPLHF	TGTGCCATCAGTGTACAGGGGAGTAATTCACCCCTCCACTTT	many	TRBD1	TRBV10-3	TRBJ1-6
CSVPRPGDYGYTF	TGCAGCGTTCCTCGACCGGGGGACTATGGCTACACCTTC	NA	NA	TRBV29-1	TRBJ1-2
CASSLRGQRFISPLHF	TGTGCCAGCAGTTTAAGAGGTCAGAGATTTATTTCACCCCTCCACTTT	NA	NA	TRBV12-3/TRBV12-4	TRBJ1-6
CASRFVGGEQYF	TGTGCCAGCAGATTCGTGGGGGGCGAGCAGTACTTC	NA	NA	TRBV2	TRBJ2-7
CASSAPWGEQYF	TGTGCCAGCAGCGCCCCATGGGGCGAGCAGTACTTC	NA	NA	TRBV9	TRBJ2-7
CSARDRGRLGEKLFF	TGCAGTGCGAGGGACAGGGGGCGCCTCGGCGAAAAACTGTTTTTT	once	TRBD1	TRBV20-1	TRBJ1-4
CASSDPGQGQTGELFF	TGTGCCAGCAGTGACCCCGGACAGGGTCAAACCGGGGAGCTGTTTTTT	NA	TRBD1	TRBV6-1	TRBJ2-2
CASSLREGLHEQYF	TGCGCCAGCAGTCTGCGGGAGGGCCTCCACGAGCAGTACTTC	NA	TRBD2	TRBV5-1	TRBJ2-7
CASSEGGGWGYGYTF	TGTGCCAGCAGTGAAGGAGGGGGCTGGGGCTATGGCTACACCTTC	NA	TRBD1	TRBV25-1	TRBJ1-2
CASSERGPYEQYF	TGTGCCAGCAGCGAGAGAGGCCCCTACGAGCAGTACTTC	few	NA	TRBV2	TRBJ2-7
CASSMDSYGYTIYF	TGTGCCAGCAGCATGGACAGCTATGGCTACACCATATATTTT	NA	NA	TRBV7-9	TRBJ1-3
CAIKAGWDSPLHF	TGTGCCATCAAGGCAGGGTGGGATTCACCCCTCCACTTT	NA	NA	TRBV10-3	TRBJ1-6
CASSLTGSRTEAFF	TGTGCCAGCAGCCTGACAGGGAGTCGGACTGAAGCTTTCTTT	few	TRBD1	TRBV11-2	TRBJ1-1
CASRGGRYDQYF	TGTGCCAGCAGGGGGGGCCGGTACGACCAGTACTTC	many	NA	TRBV25-1	TRBJ2-7
CSAGGYTF	TGCAGCGCCGGGGGCTACACCTTC	NA	NA	TRBV20-1	TRBJ1-2
CAISEGGSSETQYF	TGTGCCATCAGTGAAGGGGGATCGAGTGAGACCCAGTACTTC	NA	NA	TRBV10-3	TRBJ2-5
CASSFGTGDAFF	TGTGCCAGCAGTTTCGGGACAGGGGACGCTTTCTTT	few	TRBD1	TRBV12-3/TRBV12-4	TRBJ1-1
CSAREPVAQYF	TGCAGTGCTAGAGAACCAGTGGCCCAGTACTTC	few	NA	TRBV20-1	TRBJ2-5
CSAGEDSLGEQYF	TGCAGTGCTGGCGAAGATTCCCTTGGGGAGCAGTACTTC	NA	NA	TRBV20-1	TRBJ2-7
CASSSGTVNEKLCF	TGTGCCAGCAGCAGCGGGACAGTTAATGAAAAACTGTGTTTT	few	TRBD1	TRBV7-9	TRBJ1-4
CASIDSYNSPLHF	TGTGCCAGCATCGACTCCTATAATTCACCCCTCCACTTT	few	NA	TRBV6-5	TRBJ1-6
CSAPFGNSNQPQHF	TGCAGTGCCCCCTTCGGTAACAGCAATCAGCCCCAGCATTTT	few	NA	TRBV20-1	TRBJ1-5
CSVGGGGANVLTF	TGCAGCGTTGGGGGTGGAGGGGCCAACGTCCTGACTTTC	few	NA	TRBV29-1	TRBJ2-6
CASSLRDRNGELFF	TGTGCCAGCAGCTTGAGGGATAGGAACGGGGAGCTGTTTTTT	NA	NA	TRBV7-2	TRBJ2-2
CASSLAGQVNQPQHF	TGTGCCAGCAGCTTAGCAGGACAGGTCAATCAGCCCCAGCATTTT	NA	TRBD1	TRBV7-6	TRBJ1-5
CASRPFEGGGTSNSPLHF	TGTGCCAGCAGACCTTTCGAAGGAGGGGGTACCTCTAATTCACCCCTCCACTTT	NA	NA	TRBV7-6	TRBJ1-6
CASSLQQGNTGELFF	TGTGCCAGCAGCTTACAACAGGGGAACACCGGGGAGCTGTTTTTT	NA	NA	TRBV7-9	TRBJ2-2
CASSLEGQTGANVLTF	TGTGCCAGCAGCTTAGAAGGACAAACTGGGGCCAACGTCCTGACTTTC	few	NA	TRBV7-2	TRBJ2-6
CASSPRTEMTFHNSPLHF	TGTGCCAGCAGCCCTAGGACTGAAATGACGTTCCATAATTCACCCCTCCACTTT	few	NA	TRBV7-3	TRBJ1-6
CASSPLGGMDGYTF	TGTGCCAGCTCACCACTCGGGGGTATGGATGGCTACACCTTC	many	NA	TRBV18	TRBJ1-2
CASSKRDSVLSGSTIYF	TGTGCCAGCAGCAAACGGGACAGCGTCCTCTCTGGAAGCACCATATATTTT	NA	TRBD1	TRBV7-2	TRBJ1-3
CSVLLAGESNTGELFF	TGCAGCGTGCTACTAGCGGGAGAATCGAACACCGGGGAGCTGTTTTTT	NA	TRBD2	TRBV29-1	TRBJ2-2
CASSQGTAGRVYEQYF	TGTGCCAGCAGCCAAGGCACTGCGGGACGTGTCTACGAGCAGTACTTC	NA	NA	TRBV7-9	TRBJ2-7
CASSTSGELFF	TGTGCCAGCAGTACAAGCGGGGAGCTGTTTTTT	few	NA	TRBV6-5	TRBJ2-2
CASTRDRGSNSETQYF	TGTGCCAGCACGAGGGACAGGGGAAGTAATTCGGAGACCCAGTACTTC	NA	TRBD1	TRBV6-1	TRBJ2-5
CAIRSTGGNSPLHF	TGTGCCATCAGGTCGACAGGGGGTAATTCACCCCTCCACTTT	NA	TRBD1	TRBV10-3	TRBJ1-6
CASGLMSGGRETQYF	TGTGCTAGTGGTTTGATGTCAGGGGGCCGGGAGACCCAGTACTTC	NA	TRBD1	TRBV12-5	TRBJ2-5
CASRPSSGGQGLYEQYF	TGTGCCAGCAGACCCAGTTCCGGGGGACAGGGCTTGTACGAGCAGTACTTC	NA	TRBD1	TRBV7-3	TRBJ2-7
CASKTGHLTEAFF	TGTGCCAGCAAAACGGGACACCTCACTGAAGCTTTCTTT	once	NA	TRBV9	TRBJ1-1